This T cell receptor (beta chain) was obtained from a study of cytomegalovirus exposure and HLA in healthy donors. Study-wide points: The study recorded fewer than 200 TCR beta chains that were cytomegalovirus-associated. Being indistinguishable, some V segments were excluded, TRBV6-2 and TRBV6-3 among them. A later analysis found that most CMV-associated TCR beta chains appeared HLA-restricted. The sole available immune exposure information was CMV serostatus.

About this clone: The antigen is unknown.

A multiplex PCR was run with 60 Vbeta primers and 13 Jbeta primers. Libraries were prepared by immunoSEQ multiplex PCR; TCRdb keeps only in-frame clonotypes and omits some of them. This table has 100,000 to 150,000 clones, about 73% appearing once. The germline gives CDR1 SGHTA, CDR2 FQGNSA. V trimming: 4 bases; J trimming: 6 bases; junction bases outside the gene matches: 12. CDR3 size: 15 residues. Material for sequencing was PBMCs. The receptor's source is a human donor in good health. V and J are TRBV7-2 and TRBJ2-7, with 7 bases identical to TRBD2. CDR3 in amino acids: CASSWGGGSEVEQYF. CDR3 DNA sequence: TGTGCCAGCAGCTGGGGGGGTGGGAGCGAAGTCGAGCAGTACTTC.